This T cell receptor beta chain derives from a study of T cell repertoires in ileal Crohn's disease. Looking at the study overall: All patients had surgery for stricturing (approximately 60%) or penetrating (about 39%) disease.

Method: immunoSEQ multiplex PCR; TCRdb's copy keeps in-frame clones and lacks some. The sample contains more than 11,000 clones, about 70% of which appear only once. What was sequenced was ileal tissue. This receptor was identified in an adult with Crohn's disease.

CDR3 region: CASEVSWGGYTF. Written as DNA, the CDR3 is TGTGCCAGCGAGGTATCCTGGGGAGGCTACACCTTC. The rearrangement uses TRBV6-1 and TRBJ1-2, with unresolved D. The CDR3 is 12 amino acids. CDR1 and CDR2 (germline): MNHNS, SASEGT. V dropped 8 bases and J dropped 8 bases, with 15 bases sitting between them.